This TCR beta chain was captured by sequencing in a study of blood T cell repertoires in COVID-19. V shed 4 bases and J 4 bases; nucleotides not matched to a gene: 4. The germline gives CDR1 LGHDT, CDR2 YNNKEL (reference sequence). The CDR3 length is 14 residues. In the original processing: Amplification with reference gene primers provided the estimates of nucleated cell counts. TCRdb keeps only in-frame clones here, not all; method: immunoSEQ multiplex PCR. V and J calls and clone size follow that table, whereas D and trimming were derived from the DNA. The data contain roughly 400,000 clones, roughly 90% of them singletons. Enrollees, roughly 18 to 89 years old, lived in roughly 24 US areas.

The chain recombines TRBV3-1 (or the pseudogene TRBV3-2) with TRBJ2-3; 8 bases map to TRBD2. The sequence was collected from a middle-aged woman who had been exposed to COVID-19. The sequenced sample consisted of PBMCs or T cells enriched from blood (not recorded which). The CDR3 bases are TGTGCCAGCAGCCCCCGGGGGGGCGCAGATACGCAGTATTTT. Its translation: CASSPRGGADTQYF.